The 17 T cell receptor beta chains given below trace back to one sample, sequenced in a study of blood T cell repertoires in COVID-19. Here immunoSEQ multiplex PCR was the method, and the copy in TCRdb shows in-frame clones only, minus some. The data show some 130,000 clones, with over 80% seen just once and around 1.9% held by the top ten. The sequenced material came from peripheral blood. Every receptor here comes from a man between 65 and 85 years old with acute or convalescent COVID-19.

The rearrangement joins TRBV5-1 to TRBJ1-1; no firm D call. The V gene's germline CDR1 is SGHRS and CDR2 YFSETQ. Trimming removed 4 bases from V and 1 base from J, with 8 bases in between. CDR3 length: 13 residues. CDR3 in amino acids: CASSIPGNTEAFF. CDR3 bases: TGCGCCAGCAGCATACCAGGGAACACTGAAGCTTTCTTT.

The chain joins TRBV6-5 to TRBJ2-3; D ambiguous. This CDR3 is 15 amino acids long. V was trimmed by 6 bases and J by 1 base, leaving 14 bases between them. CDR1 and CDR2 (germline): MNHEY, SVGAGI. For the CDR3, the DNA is TGTGCCAGCAGGACCGCGCCGGAGCGCACAGATACGCAGTATTTT. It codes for CASRTAPERTDTQYF.

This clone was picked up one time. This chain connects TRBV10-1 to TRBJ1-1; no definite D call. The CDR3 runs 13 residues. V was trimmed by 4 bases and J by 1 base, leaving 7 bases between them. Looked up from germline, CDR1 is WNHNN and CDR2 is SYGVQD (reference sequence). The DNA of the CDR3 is TGCGCCAGCAGTGCCGGAGGGAACACTGAAGCTTTCTTT. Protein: CASSAGGNTEAFF.

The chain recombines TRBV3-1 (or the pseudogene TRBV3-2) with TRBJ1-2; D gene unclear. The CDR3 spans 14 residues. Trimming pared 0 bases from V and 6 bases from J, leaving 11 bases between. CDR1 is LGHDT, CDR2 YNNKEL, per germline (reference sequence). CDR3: CASSQELVRDGYTF. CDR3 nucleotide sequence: TGTGCCAGCAGCCAAGAATTGGTTCGGGATGGCTACACCTTC.

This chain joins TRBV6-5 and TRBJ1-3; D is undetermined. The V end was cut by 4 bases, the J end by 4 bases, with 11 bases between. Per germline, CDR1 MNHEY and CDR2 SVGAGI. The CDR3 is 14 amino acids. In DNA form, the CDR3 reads TGTGCCAGCAGTTCCCCAGAACACGGAAACACCATATATTTT. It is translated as CASSSPEHGNTIYF.

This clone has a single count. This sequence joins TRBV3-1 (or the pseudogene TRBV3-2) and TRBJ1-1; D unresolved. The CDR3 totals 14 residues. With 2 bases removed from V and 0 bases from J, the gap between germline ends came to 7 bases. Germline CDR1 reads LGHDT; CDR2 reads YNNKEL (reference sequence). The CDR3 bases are TGTGCCAGCAGCCAAAAGGGAGTGAACACTGAAGCTTTCTTT. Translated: CASSQKGVNTEAFF.

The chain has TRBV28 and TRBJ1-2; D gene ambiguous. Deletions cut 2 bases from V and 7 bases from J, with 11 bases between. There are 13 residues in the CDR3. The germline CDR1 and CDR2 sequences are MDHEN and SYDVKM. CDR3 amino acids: CASSLRWEAGYTF. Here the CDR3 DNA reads TGTGCCAGCAGTTTAAGGTGGGAGGCTGGCTACACCTTC.

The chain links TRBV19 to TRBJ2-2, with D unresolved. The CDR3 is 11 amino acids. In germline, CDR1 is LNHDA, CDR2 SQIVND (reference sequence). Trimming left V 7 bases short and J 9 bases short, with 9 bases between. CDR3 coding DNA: TGTGCCAGTACTAGTCAAAGGGAGCTGTTTTTT. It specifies CASTSQRELFF.

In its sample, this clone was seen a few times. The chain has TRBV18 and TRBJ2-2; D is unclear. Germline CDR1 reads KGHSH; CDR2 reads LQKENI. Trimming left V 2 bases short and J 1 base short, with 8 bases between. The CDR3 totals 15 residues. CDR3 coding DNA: TGTGCCAGCTCACCATCTCACAGGAACACCGGGGAGCTGTTTTTT. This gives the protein CASSPSHRNTGELFF.

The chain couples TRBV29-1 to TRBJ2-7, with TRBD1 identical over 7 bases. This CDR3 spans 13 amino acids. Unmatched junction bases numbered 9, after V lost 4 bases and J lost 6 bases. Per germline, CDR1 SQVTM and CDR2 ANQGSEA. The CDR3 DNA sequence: TGCAGCGTTGTCGGACCGGGACAGCTCGAGCAGTACTTC. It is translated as CSVVGPGQLEQYF.

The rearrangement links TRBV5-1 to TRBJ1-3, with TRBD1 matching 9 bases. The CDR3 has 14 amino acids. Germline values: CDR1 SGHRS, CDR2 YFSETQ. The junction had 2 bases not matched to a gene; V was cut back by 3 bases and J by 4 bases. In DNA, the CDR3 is TGCGCCAGCAGCTCGGGACAGGGCGGAAACACCATATATTTT. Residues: CASSSGQGGNTIYF.

As DNA, the CDR3 is TGTGCCAGCAGTTACATGTCGACAGCAACTGGAAACACCATATATTTT. Protein sequence: CASSYMSTATGNTIYF. The chain recombines TRBV6-2 or TRBV6-3 with TRBJ1-3, with D possibly matching TRBD1 (5 bases). Germline V gives CDR1 MNHEY, CDR2 SVGEGT. Between the trimmed V and J ends, which lost 2 bases and 2 bases, there was a span of 13 bases. The CDR3 sequence is 16 residues long.

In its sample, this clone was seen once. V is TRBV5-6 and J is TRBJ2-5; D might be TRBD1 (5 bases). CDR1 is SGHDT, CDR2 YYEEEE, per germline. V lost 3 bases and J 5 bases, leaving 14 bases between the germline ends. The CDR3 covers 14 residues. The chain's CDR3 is CASSSKRGYETQYF. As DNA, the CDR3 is TGTGCCAGCAGCTCCAAAAGGGGTTATGAGACCCAGTACTTC.

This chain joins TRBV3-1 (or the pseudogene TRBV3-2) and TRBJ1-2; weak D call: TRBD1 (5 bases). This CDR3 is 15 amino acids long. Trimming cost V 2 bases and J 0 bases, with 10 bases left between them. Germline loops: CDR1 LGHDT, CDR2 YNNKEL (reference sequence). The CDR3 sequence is CASSQPRGSNYGYTF. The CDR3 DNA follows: TGTGCCAGCAGCCAACCCCGGGGGTCTAACTATGGCTACACCTTC.

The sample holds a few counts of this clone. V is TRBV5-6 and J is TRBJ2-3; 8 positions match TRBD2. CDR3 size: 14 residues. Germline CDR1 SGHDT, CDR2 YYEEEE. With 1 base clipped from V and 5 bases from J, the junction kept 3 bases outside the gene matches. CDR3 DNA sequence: TGTGCCAGCAGCTTGAGCGGGGGCGGAGATACGCAGTATTTT. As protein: CASSLSGGGDTQYF.

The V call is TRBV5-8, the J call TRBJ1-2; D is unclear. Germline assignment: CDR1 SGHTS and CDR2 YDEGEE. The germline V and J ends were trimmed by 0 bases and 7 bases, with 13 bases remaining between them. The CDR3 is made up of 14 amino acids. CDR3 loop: CASSLASRAGGYTF. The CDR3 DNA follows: TGTGCCAGCAGCTTGGCAAGTCGGGCGGGTGGCTACACCTTC.

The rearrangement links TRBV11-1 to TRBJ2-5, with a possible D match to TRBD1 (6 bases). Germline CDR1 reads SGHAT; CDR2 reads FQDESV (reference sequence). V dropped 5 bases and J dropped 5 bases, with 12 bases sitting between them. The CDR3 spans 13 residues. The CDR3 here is CASSPGQRETQYF. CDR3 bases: TGTGCCAGCAGCCCTGGACAGAGGGAGACCCAGTACTTC.